This T cell receptor (beta chain) was identified in a study of identical twins. Overall study results and limits: Out-of-frame beta chain sequences displayed weaker excess sharing between twins. Conclusions came from cross-sectional statistical analysis, not from following the same donors. The authors noted that invariant MAIT and iNKT cells could partly confound zero-insertion analyses. Carriage of fewer insertions was seen in abundant cord blood beta clonotypes, whereas memory repertoires showed none.

TCRdb re-derived calls from the 5' RACE reads in MiXCR, one entry per CDR3 protein. The sample records 570,000 or so distinct CDR3 sequences, 7.5% to 10% being singletons. In regard to this clonotype: Its antigen is still unknown.

The sample also formed part of further work on yellow fever vaccine responses in identical twins.

This sequence was found in a woman aged 18-29 years in good health. The specimen was PBMCs.

In nucleotides, the CDR3 is TGTGCCACCAGTGGTACCGTTCGGAGGGTCGACTCCTACAATGAGCAGTTCTTC. This gives the protein CATSGTVRRVDSYNEQFF. V gene TRBV24-1 combines with J gene TRBJ2-1, with a possible D match to TRBD2 (6 bases). CDR3 size: 18 residues. The germline gives CDR1 KGHDR, CDR2 SFDVKD. V lost 5 bases, J lost 0 bases, and 19 bases lay in between.